This T cell receptor (beta chain) was captured in a study of blood T cells in healthy people across ages. This clonotype has more than one count but fewer than ten. Germline V gene data show CDR1 as MNHEY and CDR2 as SVGAGI. V was clipped by 6 bases and J by 8 bases, with 19 bases between them. The CDR3 loop spans 15 amino acids. Using a J-beta primer mix together with a sample-barcoded 5' primer, a second PCR was run for roughly 6 to 12 cycles. Using its own MiXCR run on the 5' RACE reads, TCRdb lists one record per CDR3 protein. Of 780,000 or so distinct CDR3 sequences in the sample, around 25% are singletons; the top ten hold approximately 4%. These data also featured in a second study, about T cells of mothers and their children.

This TCR derives from a boy younger than 18 in good health. Sequenced input: blood. The rearrangement joins TRBV6-5 to TRBJ1-4, with D uncertain. CDR3 residues: CASSLRTAGDEKLFF. The CDR3, as DNA: TGTGCCAGCAGCCTGAGGACCGCCGGTGACGAAAAACTGTTTTTT.